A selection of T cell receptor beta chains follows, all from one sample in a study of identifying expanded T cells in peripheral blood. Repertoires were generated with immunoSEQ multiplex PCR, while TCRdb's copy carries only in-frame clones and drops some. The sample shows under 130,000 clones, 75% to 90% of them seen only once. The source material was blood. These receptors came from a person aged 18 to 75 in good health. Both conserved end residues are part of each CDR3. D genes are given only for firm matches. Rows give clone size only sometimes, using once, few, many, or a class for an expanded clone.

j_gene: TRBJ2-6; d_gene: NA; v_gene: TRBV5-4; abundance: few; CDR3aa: CASSLGRSGANVLTF; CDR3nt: TGTGCCAGCAGCTTGGGGCGCTCTGGGGCCAACGTCCTGACTTTC
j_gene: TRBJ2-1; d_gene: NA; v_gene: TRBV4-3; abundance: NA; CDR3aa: CASSLRRGDEQFF; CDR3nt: TGCGCCAGCAGCCTAAGAAGGGGGGATGAGCAGTTCTTC
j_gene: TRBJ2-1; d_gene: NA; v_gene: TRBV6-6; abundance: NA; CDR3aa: CASGGTDSYNEQFF; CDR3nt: TGTGCCAGCGGGGGCACAGACTCTTACAATGAGCAGTTCTTC
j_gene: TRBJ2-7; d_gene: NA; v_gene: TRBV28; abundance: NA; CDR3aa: CASSLAGAVYEQYF; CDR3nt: TGTGCCAGCAGTTTGGCAGGGGCCGTCTACGAGCAGTACTTC
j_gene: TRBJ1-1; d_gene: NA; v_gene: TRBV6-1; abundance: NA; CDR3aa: CASSEADTEAFF; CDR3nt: TGTGCCAGCAGTGAAGCGGACACTGAAGCTTTCTTT
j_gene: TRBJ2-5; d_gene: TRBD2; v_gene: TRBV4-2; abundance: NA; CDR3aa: CASSQEGSPGLVMTQYF; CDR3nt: TGTGCCAGCAGCCAAGAAGGGTCTCCGGGACTAGTAATGACCCAGTACTTC
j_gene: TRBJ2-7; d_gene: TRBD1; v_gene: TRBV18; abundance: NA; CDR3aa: CASSRSAPLTGATYEQYF; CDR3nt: TGTGCCAGCTCACGCTCGGCCCCATTGACAGGGGCGACCTACGAGCAGTACTTC
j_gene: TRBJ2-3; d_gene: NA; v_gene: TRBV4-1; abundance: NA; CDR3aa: CASSQLMGDTQYF; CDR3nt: TGCGCCAGCAGCCAATTGATGGGAGATACGCAGTATTTT
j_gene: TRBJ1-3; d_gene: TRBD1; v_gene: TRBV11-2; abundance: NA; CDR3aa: CASRNTGVAGNTIYF; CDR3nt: TGTGCCAGCAGGAACACAGGGGTGGCTGGAAACACCATATATTTT
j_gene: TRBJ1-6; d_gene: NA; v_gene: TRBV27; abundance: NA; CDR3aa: CASSWTVNSPLHF; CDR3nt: TGTGCCAGCAGTTGGACGGTTAATTCACCCCTCCACTTT
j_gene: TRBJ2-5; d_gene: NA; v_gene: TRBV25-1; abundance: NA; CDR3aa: CASRLGRLETQYF; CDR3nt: TGTGCCAGTAGGCTCGGCCGTTTAGAGACCCAGTACTTC
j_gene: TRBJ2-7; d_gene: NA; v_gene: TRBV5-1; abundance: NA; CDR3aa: CASSGPGPNASKQYF; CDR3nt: TGCGCCAGCAGCGGCCCGGGACCCAACGCTTCCAAGCAGTACTTC
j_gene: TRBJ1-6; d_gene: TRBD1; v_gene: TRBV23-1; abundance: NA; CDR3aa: CASSRYRQGAVWTLSSYNSPLHF; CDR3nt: TGCGCCAGCAGTCGGTACCGACAGGGGGCAGTTTGGACACTCAGCTCCTATAATTCACCCCTCCACTTT
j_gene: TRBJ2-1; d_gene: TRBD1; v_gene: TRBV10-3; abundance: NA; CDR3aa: CAIRGDRGHYNEQFF; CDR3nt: TGTGCCATCAGGGGGGACAGGGGACACTACAATGAGCAGTTCTTC
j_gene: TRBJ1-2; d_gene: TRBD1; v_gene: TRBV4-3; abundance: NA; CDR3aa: CASSQDLVGAGQNYGYTF; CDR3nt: TGCGCCAGCAGCCAAGATTTAGTAGGGGCGGGACAGAACTATGGCTACACCTTC
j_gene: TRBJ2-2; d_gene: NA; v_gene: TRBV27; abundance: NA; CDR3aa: CASSLMGTGELFF; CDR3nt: TGTGCCAGCAGTTTAATGGGCACCGGGGAGCTGTTTTTT
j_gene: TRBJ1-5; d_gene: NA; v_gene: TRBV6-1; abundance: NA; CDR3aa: CASSEAGVGTQPQHF; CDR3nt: TGTGCCAGCAGTGAAGCAGGGGTCGGGACTCAGCCCCAGCATTTT
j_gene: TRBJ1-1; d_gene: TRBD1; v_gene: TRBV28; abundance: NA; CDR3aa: CASSRRQGLVAFF; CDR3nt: TGTGCCAGCAGTCGTAGACAGGGGCTCGTGGCTTTCTTT
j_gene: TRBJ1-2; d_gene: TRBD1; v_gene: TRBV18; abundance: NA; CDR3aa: CASSPPGDSLYGYTF; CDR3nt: TGTGCCAGCTCACCACCGGGGGACAGTCTCTATGGCTACACCTTC
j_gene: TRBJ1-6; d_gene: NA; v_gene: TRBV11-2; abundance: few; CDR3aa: CASSLDGVYSPLHF; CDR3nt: TGTGCCAGCAGCTTAGACGGGGTTTATTCACCCCTCCACTTT
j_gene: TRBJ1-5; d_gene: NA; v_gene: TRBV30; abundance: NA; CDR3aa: CAWSVGQGWNQPQHF; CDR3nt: TGTGCCTGGAGTGTAGGGCAGGGATGGAATCAGCCCCAGCATTTT
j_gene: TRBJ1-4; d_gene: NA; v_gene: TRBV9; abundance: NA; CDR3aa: CASSVQGARGEKLFF; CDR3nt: TGTGCCAGCAGCGTACAAGGGGCGAGGGGTGAAAAACTGTTTTTT
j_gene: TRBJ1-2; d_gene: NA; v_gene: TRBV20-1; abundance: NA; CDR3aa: CSAGVYYGYTF; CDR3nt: TGCAGTGCCGGGGTATACTATGGCTACACCTTC
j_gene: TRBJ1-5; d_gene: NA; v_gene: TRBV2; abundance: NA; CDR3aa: CASTINGAGAAGPQHF; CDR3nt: TGTGCCAGCACCATAAACGGGGCGGGAGCGGCGGGGCCCCAGCATTTT
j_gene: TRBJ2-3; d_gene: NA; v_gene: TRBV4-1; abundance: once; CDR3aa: CAKKPPLARDTQYF; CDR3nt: TGCGCCAAGAAACCACCTCTAGCGAGGGATACGCAGTATTTT